This T cell receptor (beta chain) was captured by sequencing in a study of early T cells in non-severe SARS-CoV-2 infection listed by TCRdb under 2021. Regarding the study in general: TCR sequencing used bulk RNA from unsorted whole blood, so alpha and beta chains could not be paired. The research as a whole found: Matching against VDJdb was skewed toward anti-spike CD8 responses, likely underestimated virus-specific expansions, and missed private and CD4 specificities.

This clonotype was counted many times. Its cognate antigen has yet to be identified. Base qualities are not at hand, and no much larger clone is one base apart. The library was obtained by 5' RACE. Sequencing was performed on a NextSeq 500. To correct for sequencing error and PCR bias, the TCR library protocol tagged individual cDNA molecules with unique molecular identifiers. Both TCR alpha and beta chains were sequenced, and tight co-correlation was observed between alpha and beta sequence abundances in each sample. Regarding the original processing steps: Decombinator V4 was used to annotate the V gene, J gene and CDR3 of the TCR sequences. Expanded TCRs were defined as changing significantly between any two time points under a Poisson model with p below 0.0001. Abundances of TCRs were expressed as counts per million after normalisation to the total number of TCRs sequenced in each sample. MAIT TCRs were defined by TRAV1-2 paired with TRAJ12, TRAJ20 or TRAJ33, and iNKT TCRs by TRAV10 paired with TRAJ18. VDJdb, accessed 1 November 2021, was searched for CMV, EBV and SARS-CoV-2 annotated TCRs, with TCRs annotated for multiple antigens excluded. The public sequencing data were trimmed at Q25 with fastp and processed into clonotypes with MiXCR by TCRdb, which kept only in-frame beta chains. Merged by CDR3 protein, the rows form single entries marked with the most common genes and DNA. The V and J calls here are based on TCRdb, not the publication. For this sample the table gives roughly 60,000 distinct CDR3 sequences, of which roughly 12% were detected only once. Jointly, the top ten make up roughly 5% of the sample.

The study was a case-control design nested within a healthcare worker cohort in London, UK, with weekly nasopharyngeal swab PCR tests and blood sampling. Between 23 and 31 March 2020, the week of the UK lockdown, healthcare workers were enrolled and then followed up weekly for as long as 16 weeks. CDR1 and CDR2 were assigned from the germline V gene (reference sequence) as SGHNT and YYREEE. The junction shows trimming of 2 bases on V and 6 bases on J, plus 5 bases between the germline ends. The CDR3 sequence holds 12 residues, the cysteine and phenylalanine included. The sequence is cut down to CDR3 DNA, 36 bases in frame from base 1.

The sequenced sample was whole blood. The sequence was collected from an adult who was a healthcare worker with PCR-confirmed SARS-CoV-2 infection or an uninfected control (not recorded which). The chain is made from TRBV5-4 and TRBJ2-2; the D gene remains uncertain. CDR3 sequence: CASSFGPGELFF. DNA sequence: TGTGCCAGCAGCTTCGGCCCCGGGGAGCTGTTTTTT.